The clone carrying this T cell receptor beta chain was seen once. The data originate from a study of blood T cell repertoires in COVID-19. About the study: Some COVID-19 samples were acute and others convalescent; all came from the United States, Italy and Spain. Sources were T cells, B-cell-depleted T cells, or PBMCs; the material itself was cDNA or gDNA.

Study processing details: Quantification of nucleated cells was approximated via reference gene primer amplification. The protocol was immunoSEQ multiplex PCR, while the TCRdb copy is restricted to in-frame clones and leaves out a portion. The DNA was the basis for D and trimming; V, J and clone size are from that table. The table lists over 50,000 clones, approximately 90% of them singletons. The germline V gene encodes CDR1 SGHNT and CDR2 YYREEE (reference sequence). V shed 2 bases and J shed 8 bases, with 13 bases lying between them. The CDR3 runs to 14 residues. The clonotype originates from a human donor with active COVID-19. The donor label of this sample is uncertain. What was sequenced was peripheral blood. The chain recombines TRBV5-4 with TRBJ1-4; weak D call: TRBD1 (5 bases). CDR3 bases: TGTGCCAGCAGCTTAAAGGGGCCCGGGGAAAAACTGTTTTTT. Translated: CASSLKGPGEKLFF.